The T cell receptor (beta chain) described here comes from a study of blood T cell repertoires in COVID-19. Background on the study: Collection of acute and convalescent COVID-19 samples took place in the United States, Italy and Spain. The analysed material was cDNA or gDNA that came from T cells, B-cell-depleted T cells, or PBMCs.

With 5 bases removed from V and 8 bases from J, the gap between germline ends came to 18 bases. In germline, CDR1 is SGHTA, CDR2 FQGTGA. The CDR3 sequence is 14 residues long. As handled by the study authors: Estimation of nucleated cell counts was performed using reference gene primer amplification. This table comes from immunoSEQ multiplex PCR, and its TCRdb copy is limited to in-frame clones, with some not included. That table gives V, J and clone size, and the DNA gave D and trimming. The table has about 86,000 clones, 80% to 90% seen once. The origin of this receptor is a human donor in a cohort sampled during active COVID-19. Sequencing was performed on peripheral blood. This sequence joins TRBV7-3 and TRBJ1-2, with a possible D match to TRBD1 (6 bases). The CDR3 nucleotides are TGTGCCAGCAGCCTGGCCGGGAGGGGGGACGGCTACACCTTC. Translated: CASSLAGRGDGYTF.